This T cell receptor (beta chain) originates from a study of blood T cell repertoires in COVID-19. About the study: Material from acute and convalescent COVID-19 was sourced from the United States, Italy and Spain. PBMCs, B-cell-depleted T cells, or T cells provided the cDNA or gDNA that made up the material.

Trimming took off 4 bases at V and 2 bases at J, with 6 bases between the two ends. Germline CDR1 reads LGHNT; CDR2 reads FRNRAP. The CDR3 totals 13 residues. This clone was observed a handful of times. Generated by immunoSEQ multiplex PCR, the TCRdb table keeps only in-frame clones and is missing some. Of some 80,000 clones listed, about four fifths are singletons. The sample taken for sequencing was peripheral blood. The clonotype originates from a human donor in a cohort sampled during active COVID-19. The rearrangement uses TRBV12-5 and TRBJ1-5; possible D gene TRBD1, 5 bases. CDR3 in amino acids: CASGSTGNQPQHF. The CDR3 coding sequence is TGTGCTAGTGGTTCGACAGGCAATCAGCCCCAGCATTTT.